These 6 T cell receptor beta chains share one sample of origin, sequenced in a study of neoadjuvant nivolumab and ipilimumab in lung cancer. Repertoires were generated with immunoSEQ multiplex PCR, while TCRdb's copy carries only in-frame clones and drops some. The sample lists 6,200 or so clones, approximately 65% seen once, with roughly 15% in the top ten. Sequenced here: tumor tissue, sampled after neoadjuvant nivolumab, alone or with ipilimumab, at or shortly before surgery. The source is an adult with non-small cell lung cancer.

This clone was seen more than once but under ten times. The J gene is TRBJ1-5, the V gene TRBV7-2, with D unresolved. V lost 5 bases and J lost 1, with 6 bases in between. There are 13 residues in the CDR3. The germline CDR1 and CDR2 sequences are SGHTA and FQGNSA. CDR3 DNA: TGTGCCAGCAGCCTGTTAAGCAATCAGCCCCAGCATTTT. Translated, it gives CASSLLSNQPQHF.

This sequence joins TRBV19 and TRBJ1-2; the match to TRBD1 covers 7 bases. Germline V gives CDR1 LNHDA, CDR2 SQIVND (reference sequence). V was clipped by 6 bases and J by 4 bases; unmatched bases: 8. The CDR3 extends over 14 amino acids. The CDR3 here is CASSPTGLFYGYTF. The CDR3 nucleotides are TGTGCCAGTAGCCCGACAGGGTTGTTCTATGGCTACACCTTC.

This chain links TRBV9 with TRBJ2-3, with 12 bases matching TRBD2. The ends lost 4 bases at V and 3 bases at J; junction bases unmatched: 9. The CDR3 loop spans 17 amino acids. CDR1 and CDR2 (germline): SGDLS, YYNGEE. CDR3 DNA: TGTGCCAGCAGCCTCCAGACTAGCGGGAGAATAACAGATACGCAGTATTTT. It is translated as CASSLQTSGRITDTQYF.

This chain joins TRBV6-1 and TRBJ2-6; D is unclear. This CDR3 contains 19 residues. Germline lookup yields CDR1 MNHNS and CDR2 SASEGT. The germline V and J ends were trimmed by 3 bases and 0 bases, with 18 bases remaining between them. The CDR3 coding sequence is TGTGCCAGCAGTGAGCTGGCATCGACGCGGAGCTCTGGGGCCAACGTCCTGACTTTC. Encoded protein: CASSELASTRSSGANVLTF.

The rearrangement joins TRBV6-4 to TRBJ2-1, with D possibly being TRBD1 (6 bases). Germline lookup yields CDR1 MRHNA and CDR2 SNTAGT. V was shortened by 6 bases and J by 6 bases, with 15 bases between the two germline ends. The CDR3 consists of 14 residues. CDR3 in DNA: TGTGCCAGCAGCGGTGGTACAGGGAGCAATGAGCAGTTCTTC. Encoded protein: CASSGGTGSNEQFF.

The chain has TRBV7-9 and TRBJ2-7; D perhaps matches TRBD2 (5 bases). Germline V gene lookup returns CDR1 SEHNR and CDR2 FQNEAQ (reference sequence). V was pared by 10 bases and J by 0 bases, with 10 bases between. The CDR3 spans 12 residues. The CDR3 nucleotides read TGTGCCACCACGGGGAACTCCTACGAGCAGTACTTC. It yields the protein CATTGNSYEQYF.